The rows below give T cell receptor beta chains drawn from one sample of a study of blood T cell repertoires in COVID-19. Assay: immunoSEQ multiplex PCR; the TCRdb copy retains only in-frame clones and omits some. Of a few hundred thousand clones detected, approximately 83% appear once; the ten largest clones hold approximately 4.2%. Sequenced sample: PBMCs or T cells enriched from blood (not recorded which). Source of these receptors: a woman between 40 and 50 years old with acute COVID-19. The CDR3 runs from the conserved cysteine through the conserved F or W. Fields, in order: D gene, V gene, J gene, clone size, CDR3 protein, CDR3 DNA. The D gene is left open where the match is weak. For some rows the clone size is stated as once, few or many, or as a class when expanded; others skip it.

.	TRBV29-1	TRBJ2-7	few	CSVVLGNGEQYF	TGCAGCGTCGTCCTCGGGAACGGCGAGCAGTACTTC
.	TRBV7-2	TRBJ1-1	.	CASSFSPVNTEAFF	TGTGCCAGCAGCTTTTCACCGGTTAACACTGAAGCTTTCTTT
TRBD1	TRBV3-1/TRBV3-2	TRBJ2-5	.	CASSQVPPYRDSQETQYF	TGTGCCAGCAGCCAGGTTCCCCCTTACCGGGACAGCCAAGAGACCCAGTACTTC
.	TRBV7-3	TRBJ2-1	few	CASSSQIGQRSEQFF	TGTGCCAGCAGCTCCCAGATCGGCCAAAGGAGTGAGCAGTTCTTC
.	TRBV9	TRBJ2-7	.	CASSRNRVSYEQYF	TGTGCCAGCAGCCGGAATCGGGTTTCCTACGAGCAGTACTTC
.	TRBV12-5	TRBJ1-5	.	CASGPTGYGNQPQHF	TGTGCTAGTGGTCCAACAGGGTATGGGAATCAGCCCCAGCATTTT
TRBD1	TRBV3-1/TRBV3-2	TRBJ2-7	.	CASSQDGTRGFHEQYF	TGTGCCAGCAGCCAAGATGGGACCAGGGGGTTCCACGAGCAGTACTTC
.	TRBV28	TRBJ2-7	.	CASSLWGATYEQYF	TGTGCCAGCAGTTTATGGGGGGCGACCTACGAGCAGTACTTC
TRBD1	TRBV19	TRBJ1-1	.	CASSIEDRTTEAFF	TGTGCCAGTAGTATTGAGGACAGGACGACTGAAGCTTTCTTT
.	TRBV4-3	TRBJ1-2	.	CASSHRDRKNAYGYTF	TGCGCCAGCAGCCACCGCGACAGAAAGAACGCCTATGGCTACACCTTC
TRBD2	TRBV24-1	TRBJ2-5	.	CATSDSGGFQETQYF	TGTGCCACCAGTGATAGCGGGGGGTTCCAAGAGACCCAGTACTTC
.	TRBV5-1	TRBJ2-3	.	CASSLKRQNTDTQYF	TGCGCCAGCAGCTTAAAACGACAGAACACAGATACGCAGTATTTT
.	TRBV9	TRBJ1-1	.	CASTGGEGTEAFF	TGTGCCAGCACCGGCGGGGAGGGGACTGAAGCTTTCTTT
.	TRBV18	TRBJ1-1	once	CASSPALNTEAFF	TGTGCCAGCTCACCAGCGTTGAACACTGAAGCTTTCTTT
TRBD1	TRBV7-9	TRBJ2-1	.	CASAVGTGDNEQFF	TGTGCCAGCGCAGTTGGGACAGGGGACAATGAGCAGTTCTTC
TRBD2	TRBV27	TRBJ2-3	.	CASRLAGTTDTQYF	TGTGCCAGCAGACTAGCGGGTACCACAGATACGCAGTATTTT
.	TRBV3-1/TRBV3-2	TRBJ1-5	.	CASSPQGRQPQHF	TGTGCCAGCAGCCCTCAGGGGAGACAGCCCCAGCATTTT
.	TRBV3-1/TRBV3-2	TRBJ1-5	.	CASSQGHGQPQHF	TGTGCCAGCAGCCAGGGACATGGCCAGCCCCAGCATTTT
.	TRBV4-1	TRBJ2-1	few	CASSQESAGGNEQFF	TGCGCCAGCAGCCAAGAGTCGGCAGGTGGCAATGAGCAGTTCTTC
TRBD2	TRBV27	TRBJ2-3	.	CASSLWTSGGKNTQYF	TGTGCCAGCAGTTTATGGACTAGCGGGGGCAAGAATACGCAGTATTTT
TRBD1	TRBV19	TRBJ1-5	.	CASSSGQGYFKPQHF	TGTGCCAGTTCGTCCGGACAGGGGTATTTTAAGCCCCAGCATTTT
.	TRBV11-2	TRBJ1-3	.	CASSHNGGGTGNTIYF	TGTGCCAGCAGCCACAACGGGGGGGGAACCGGAAACACCATATATTTT
TRBD1	TRBV28	TRBJ1-2	.	CASSPPDRNGYTF	TGTGCCAGCAGTCCCCCGGACAGGAATGGCTACACCTTC
.	TRBV5-1	TRBJ1-1	.	CASRSGQPNTEAFF	TGCGCCAGCAGATCCGGACAGCCGAACACTGAAGCTTTCTTT
TRBD1	TRBV7-8	TRBJ2-2	.	CASISRDRVNTGELFF	TGTGCCAGCATTTCCCGGGACAGGGTGAACACCGGGGAGCTGTTTTTT
TRBD2	TRBV5-1	TRBJ2-7	.	CASSFSGGGSYEQYF	TGCGCCAGCAGCTTTTCTGGCGGGGGCTCCTACGAGCAGTACTTC
TRBD1	TRBV6-5	TRBJ2-1	.	CASSPVGTGGDEQFF	TGTGCCAGCAGCCCCGTCGGGACAGGGGGCGATGAGCAGTTCTTC
.	TRBV27	TRBJ2-1	few	CASSLSIDSLNEQFF	TGTGCCAGCAGTTTATCGATCGACTCACTCAATGAGCAGTTCTTC
TRBD1	TRBV5-4	TRBJ1-2	.	CASSPTTGAIYGYTF	TGTGCCAGCAGCCCGACGACAGGGGCCATTTATGGCTACACCTTC
TRBD1	TRBV28	TRBJ2-3	.	CASTGTGWWDTQYF	TGTGCCAGCACGGGGACAGGGTGGTGGGATACGCAGTATTTT
.	TRBV5-1	TRBJ2-1	.	CASSLVADRLASEQFF	TGCGCCAGCAGCTTGGTGGCAGACCGGTTAGCGAGCGAGCAGTTCTTC
TRBD1	TRBV7-2	TRBJ1-1	.	CASSLLTGTGGTEAFF	TGTGCCAGCAGCCTCCTGACGGGGACAGGCGGCACTGAAGCTTTCTTT
TRBD2	TRBV18	TRBJ2-1	.	CASSPVAGGPGEQFF	TGTGCCAGCTCTCCCGTAGCGGGAGGGCCTGGTGAGCAGTTCTTC
.	TRBV7-8	TRBJ1-5	.	CASSAMGASNQPQHF	TGTGCCAGCAGCGCGATGGGAGCTAGCAATCAGCCCCAGCATTTT
TRBD1	TRBV27	TRBJ1-1	.	CASSLSRTGKVEAFF	TGTGCCAGCAGTTTATCGAGGACAGGGAAGGTTGAAGCTTTCTTT
TRBD2	TRBV9	TRBJ2-3	.	CASSVDLAGGTDTQYF	TGTGCCAGCAGCGTAGATCTAGCGGGGGGCACAGATACGCAGTATTTT
.	TRBV28	TRBJ2-5	once	CASSLALQVWAKTQYF	TGTGCCAGCAGTTTAGCCCTACAGGTATGGGCTAAGACCCAGTACTTC
TRBD1	TRBV2	TRBJ1-1	.	CASSDFATGARAFF	TGTGCCAGCAGTGATTTCGCAACAGGGGCCAGGGCTTTCTTT
.	TRBV6-5	TRBJ1-2	.	CASSPDWDYGYTF	TGTGCCAGCAGTCCCGACTGGGACTATGGCTACACCTTC